The rows below give T cell receptor beta chains drawn from one sample of a study of shared clonotypes between healthy human individuals. Assay used: immunoSEQ multiplex PCR; TCRdb lists only in-frame clones, some missing. The sample has about 610,000 clones, 95% to 96% seen once. Sequenced sample: naive CD8+ T cells sorted from blood. Source of these receptors: a woman aged 25 to 39 in good health. Each CDR3 is given with its conserved first and last residue. D genes are given only for firm matches. Not every row has a clone size; where given, it reads once, few, many or a size class.

cdr3_aa	cdr3_nt	v_call	d_call	j_call	clone_size
CASSSDLQGRNQPQHF	TGTGCCAGCAGTTCCGACCTTCAGGGGCGGAATCAGCCCCAGCATTTT	TRBV28	.	TRBJ1-5	.
CASSLTGTGYNEQFF	TGTGCCAGCAGCTTAACTGGGACAGGTTACAATGAGCAGTTCTTC	TRBV5-4	TRBD1	TRBJ2-1	.
CASSFIGGVTEAFF	TGTGCCAGCAGCTTCATAGGGGGTGTCACTGAAGCTTTCTTT	TRBV27	.	TRBJ1-1	.
CASSIGGKGQPQHF	TGTGCCAGTAGTATTGGGGGAAAGGGTCAGCCCCAGCATTTT	TRBV19	.	TRBJ1-5	.
CASSLVSGVEEKLFF	TGTGCCAGCAGCTTAGTTTCAGGGGTGGAGGAAAAACTGTTTTTT	TRBV11-2	.	TRBJ1-4	.
CASSLKSLRYEQYF	TGTGCCAGCAGTTTGAAATCATTGCGCTACGAGCAGTACTTC	TRBV27	.	TRBJ2-7	.
CAIKLAGENEQYF	TGTGCCATCAAACTAGCGGGAGAAAACGAGCAGTACTTC	TRBV7-9	TRBD2	TRBJ2-7	.
CASSNPVGGIYEQYF	TGTGCCAGCAGCAACCCCGTTGGCGGAATATACGAGCAGTACTTC	TRBV11-2	.	TRBJ2-7	.
CASSATSGSAYEQYF	TGTGCCAGCAGTGCAACTAGCGGGAGCGCATACGAGCAGTACTTC	TRBV6-1	TRBD2	TRBJ2-7	.
CASSVAGSLADTQYF	TGTGCCAGCAGTGTCGCCGGGAGTCTCGCGGATACGCAGTATTTT	TRBV6-4	.	TRBJ2-3	.
CASSSWGQAKDTQYF	TGTGCCAGTAGTAGCTGGGGACAGGCCAAAGATACGCAGTATTTT	TRBV19	TRBD1	TRBJ2-3	.
CASSEGWGQNTEAFF	TGTGCCAGCAGTGAAGGGTGGGGCCAAAACACTGAAGCTTTCTTT	TRBV2	.	TRBJ1-1	.
CASSIDRGANEQFF	TGCGCCAGCAGCATTGACAGGGGGGCCAATGAGCAGTTCTTC	TRBV5-1	TRBD1	TRBJ2-1	.
CASSSARDSSYEQYF	TGTGCCAGCAGTTCCGCGAGGGACAGCTCCTACGAGCAGTACTTC	TRBV28	TRBD1	TRBJ2-7	.
CASSSGERYEQYF	TGTGCCAGCAGTTCAGGGGAGAGGTACGAGCAGTACTTC	TRBV7-9	.	TRBJ2-7	.
CASSLSRDRGLADEQYF	TGTGCCAGCAGTTTAAGCCGGGACAGGGGTTTGGCGGACGAGCAGTACTTC	TRBV28	TRBD1	TRBJ2-7	.
CASSVGEGSTEAFF	TGTGCCAGCAGCGTAGGGGAGGGGTCAACTGAAGCTTTCTTT	TRBV9	.	TRBJ1-1	.
CASSFRGGSYEQYF	TGTGCCAGCAGTTTCCGAGGGGGCTCCTACGAGCAGTACTTC	TRBV28	.	TRBJ2-7	.
CASSFRIAGVGSSYNEQFF	TGTGCCAGCAGTTTCCGGATAGCGGGAGTAGGGAGCTCCTACAATGAGCAGTTCTTC	TRBV27	TRBD2	TRBJ2-1	once
CASSPGTGPAHEQYF	TGTGCCAGCAGTCCTGGGACCGGACCCGCCCACGAGCAGTACTTC	TRBV27	.	TRBJ2-7	.
CASSPGLAGVGGTDTQYF	TGTGCCAGCAGCCCGGGACTAGCGGGAGTTGGCGGCACAGATACGCAGTATTTT	TRBV4-2	TRBD2	TRBJ2-3	.
CASSIAGGNNEQFF	TGTGCCAGTAGTATAGCGGGAGGGAACAATGAGCAGTTCTTC	TRBV19	TRBD2	TRBJ2-1	.
CASGTGGLGTQYF	TGTGCCAGCGGCACGGGAGGGTTGGGGACCCAGTACTTC	TRBV9	TRBD2	TRBJ2-5	.
CASSEAGFEWSPLHF	TGTGCCAGCAGTGAAGCTGGGTTCGAGTGGTCACCCCTCCACTTT	TRBV6-1	.	TRBJ1-6	.
CASSLVDFPSYGYTF	TGTGCCAGCAGCTTAGTTGACTTTCCTAGCTATGGCTACACCTTC	TRBV11-2	.	TRBJ1-2	.
CSARVSYEQYF	TGCAGTGCTAGAGTCAGCTACGAGCAGTACTTC	TRBV20-1	.	TRBJ2-7	.
CASSLRVWEPQHF	TGTGCCAGCAGTTTAAGGGTTTGGGAGCCCCAGCATTTT	TRBV28	.	TRBJ1-5	once
CASRVTGAGITEAFF	TGTGCCAGTAGGGTCACGGGCGCGGGGATCACTGAAGCTTTCTTT	TRBV19	.	TRBJ1-1	.
CASSSGGVGTEAFF	TGTGCCAGCTCCTCTGGAGGGGTGGGCACTGAAGCTTTCTTT	TRBV27	.	TRBJ1-1	.
CASSVGDEAFF	TGTGCCAGCAGCGTAGGGGACGAAGCTTTCTTT	TRBV9	.	TRBJ1-1	.
CASSIGTGVYEQYF	TGTGCCAGTAGTATTGGGACAGGGGTCTACGAGCAGTACTTC	TRBV19	TRBD1	TRBJ2-7	.
CATSKSGTGEVDYGYTF	TGTGCCACCAGCAAATCCGGGACAGGGGAGGTGGACTATGGCTACACCTTC	TRBV15	TRBD1	TRBJ1-2	.
CASSTQAEAFF	TGTGCCAGCAGCACGCAGGCTGAAGCTTTCTTT	TRBV5-4	.	TRBJ1-1	few
CSASEVTEAFF	TGCAGTGCTAGTGAGGTCACTGAAGCTTTCTTT	TRBV20-1	.	TRBJ1-1	.
CASSLASPRTGELFF	TGTGCCAGCAGCTTAGCCAGCCCCCGCACCGGGGAGCTGTTTTTT	TRBV11-3	.	TRBJ2-2	.
CSVEDRNQYLQETQYF	TGCAGCGTTGAGGACAGGAACCAATACCTCCAAGAGACCCAGTACTTC	TRBV29-1	TRBD1	TRBJ2-5	once
CSGWTGQETQYF	TGCAGCGGATGGACAGGCCAAGAGACCCAGTACTTC	TRBV29-1	TRBD1	TRBJ2-5	.
CASSRVGGPTDTQYF	TGCGCCAGCAGCCGCGTGGGCGGACCAACAGATACGCAGTATTTT	TRBV5-1	.	TRBJ2-3	.
CASSPGILYEQYF	TGTGCCAGCAGCCCCGGGATATTATACGAGCAGTACTTC	TRBV7-9	.	TRBJ2-7	.
CASSLWTGPTYEQYF	TGTGCCAGCAGCCTTTGGACAGGGCCTACCTACGAGCAGTACTTC	TRBV28	TRBD1	TRBJ2-7	.
CASIEGLEEETQYF	TGTGCCAGCATTGAAGGACTAGAAGAAGAGACCCAGTACTTC	TRBV12-1	.	TRBJ2-5	.
CAWKGGRSEQYF	TGTGCCTGGAAGGGGGGCAGGTCCGAGCAGTACTTC	TRBV30	.	TRBJ2-7	.
CASSVWSGSQETQYF	TGTGCCAGTAGTGTCTGGAGCGGGAGCCAAGAGACCCAGTACTTC	TRBV19	TRBD2	TRBJ2-5	.
CSVESGTVNEKLFF	TGCAGCGTTGAGTCCGGGACAGTTAATGAAAAACTGTTTTTT	TRBV29-1	TRBD1	TRBJ1-4	.
CSAREWDTQYF	TGCAGTGCGCGGGAGTGGGATACGCAGTATTTT	TRBV20-1	TRBD2	TRBJ2-3	once
CASSEGLYTDTQYF	TGTGCCAGCAGCGAGGGCCTTTACACAGATACGCAGTATTTT	TRBV28	.	TRBJ2-3	.
CASSRGGRMVEATEAFF	TGTGCCAGCAGCAGAGGGGGGCGGATGGTTGAGGCCACTGAAGCTTTCTTT	TRBV5-6	.	TRBJ1-1	.
CSVAGGEGGVRAYEQYF	TGCAGCGTTGCAGGGGGGGAGGGAGGCGTGAGAGCCTACGAGCAGTACTTC	TRBV29-1	.	TRBJ2-7	.
CASSLSLEGHQPQHF	TGTGCCAGCAGTTTATCGTTGGAGGGGCATCAGCCCCAGCATTTT	TRBV27	.	TRBJ1-5	.
CASSPQGAKKETQYF	TGTGCCAGCAGTCCACAGGGGGCGAAAAAAGAGACCCAGTACTTC	TRBV9	TRBD1	TRBJ2-5	.
CASSLLGTGELFF	TGTGCCAGCAGTTTATTGGGGACCGGGGAGCTGTTTTTT	TRBV27	.	TRBJ2-2	few